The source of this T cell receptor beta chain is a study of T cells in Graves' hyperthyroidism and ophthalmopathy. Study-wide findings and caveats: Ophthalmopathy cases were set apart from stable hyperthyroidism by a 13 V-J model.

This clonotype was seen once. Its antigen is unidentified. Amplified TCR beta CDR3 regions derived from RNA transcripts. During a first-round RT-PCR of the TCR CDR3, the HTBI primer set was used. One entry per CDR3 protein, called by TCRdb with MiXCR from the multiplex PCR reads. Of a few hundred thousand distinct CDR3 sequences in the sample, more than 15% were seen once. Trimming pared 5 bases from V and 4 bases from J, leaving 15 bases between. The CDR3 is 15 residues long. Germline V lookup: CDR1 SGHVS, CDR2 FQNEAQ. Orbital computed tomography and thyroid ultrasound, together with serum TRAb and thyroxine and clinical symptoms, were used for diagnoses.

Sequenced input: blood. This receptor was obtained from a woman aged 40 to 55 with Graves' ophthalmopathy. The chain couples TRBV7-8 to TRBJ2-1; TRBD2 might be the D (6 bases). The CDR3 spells CASSPRGGGYNEQFF. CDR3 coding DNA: TGTGCCAGCAGCCCCCGAGGTGGGGGGTACAATGAGCAGTTCTTC.